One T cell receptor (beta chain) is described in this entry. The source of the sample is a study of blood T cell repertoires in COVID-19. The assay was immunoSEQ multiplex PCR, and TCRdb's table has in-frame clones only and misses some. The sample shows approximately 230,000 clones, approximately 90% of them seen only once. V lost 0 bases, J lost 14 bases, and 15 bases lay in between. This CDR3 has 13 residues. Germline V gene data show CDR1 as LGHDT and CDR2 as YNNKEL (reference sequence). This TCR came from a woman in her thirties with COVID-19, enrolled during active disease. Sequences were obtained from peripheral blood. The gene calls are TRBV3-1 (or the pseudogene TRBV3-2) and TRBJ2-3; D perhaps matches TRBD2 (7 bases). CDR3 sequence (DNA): TGTGCCAGCAGCCAAGACCGGGCGGGGGCCCGGTATTTT. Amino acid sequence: CASSQDRAGARYF.